Listed here are 28 T cell receptor beta chains from one sample, sequenced in a study of cytomegalovirus exposure and HLA in healthy donors. With 60 Vbeta and 13 Jbeta primers, the PCR was carried out. Method: immunoSEQ multiplex PCR; TCRdb's copy keeps in-frame clones and lacks some. The sample holds some 150,000 clones; roughly four fifths are singletons and the top ten take around 5.4%. Sequences were obtained from PBMCs. All receptors come from a man aged 30-40 years in good health and CMV-seropositive.

The genes are TRBV28 and TRBJ2-5; 7 nucleotides agree with TRBD1. Germline CDR1 reads MDHEN; CDR2 reads SYDVKM. The CDR3 consists of 15 residues. The ends lost 2 bases at V and 3 bases at J; junction bases unmatched: 6. Here the CDR3 DNA reads TGTGCCAGCAGTTTACCCTCCGGGACAGAAGAGACCCAGTACTTC. The encoded protein is CASSLPSGTEETQYF.

The genes are TRBV4-1 and TRBJ2-2, with D tentatively TRBD2 (6 bases). Trimming took 5 bases from V and 6 from J, leaving 19 bases between them. The CDR3 has 16 residues. Germline loops: CDR1 MGHRA, CDR2 YSYEKL. CDR3 nucleotides: TGCGCCAGCAGCGCTAACCCGGGACTCCCTTCCGGGGAGCTGTTTTTT. Protein sequence: CASSANPGLPSGELFF.

The chain joins TRBV29-1 to TRBJ2-7; 10 nucleotides match TRBD2. Germline values: CDR1 SQVTM, CDR2 ANQGSEA. V shed 5 bases and J 6 bases; nucleotides not matched to a gene: 10. The CDR3 totals 14 residues. The CDR3 nucleotides are TGCAGCGTTCGCCCCGGGACTAGCGCAACCGAGCAGTACTTC. Protein sequence: CSVRPGTSATEQYF.

The rearrangement uses TRBV30 and TRBJ2-5; the match to TRBD1 covers 9 bases. The germline V gene encodes CDR1 GTSNPN and CDR2 SVGIG (reference sequence). The CDR3 runs 12 residues. Losses at the gene ends were 7 bases for V and 5 bases for J; bases not matched to a gene: 5. In DNA form, the CDR3 reads TGTGCCTACAGGGGGCGGTGGGAGACCCAGTACTTC. Its protein product is CAYRGRWETQYF.

The chain joins TRBV28 to TRBJ2-6; 8 bases align to TRBD2. In germline, CDR1 is MDHEN, CDR2 SYDVKM. V lost 5 bases, J lost 0 bases, and 15 bases stayed unmatched. There are 20 residues in the CDR3. CDR3 sequence (DNA): TGTGCCAGCAGTCCCCTTTACGGGCGGGAGGCCCTCTCTGGGGCCAACGTCCTGACTTTC. This sequence encodes CASSPLYGREALSGANVLTF.

The chain couples TRBV7-8 to TRBJ2-1; no clear D gene. Trimming stripped 8 bases from V and 7 bases from J, with 6 bases between. The V gene's germline CDR1 is SGHVS and CDR2 FQNEAQ. There are 10 residues in the CDR3. CDR3 loop: CASSSNEQFF. The CDR3 DNA sequence: TGTGCCAGCTCGTCTAATGAGCAGTTCTTC.

The V and J genes are TRBV7-6 and TRBJ2-5; 12 bases are shared with TRBD2. Germline CDR1 and CDR2: SGHVS and FNYEAQ. Losses at the gene ends were 7 bases for V and 5 bases for J; bases not matched to a gene: 17. This CDR3 spans 18 amino acids. The CDR3 coding sequence is TGTGCCAGCACCCTTGGGGCTAGCGGGGGGGTGGTCGACGAGACCCAGTACTTC. Residues: CASTLGASGGVVDETQYF.

This chain connects TRBV19 to TRBJ2-3, with 7 bases fitting TRBD1. V gave up 1 base and J gave up 0 bases; unmatched junction bases: 4. The CDR3 is 16 amino acids. The germline V gene has CDR1 LNHDA and CDR2 SQIVND (reference sequence). DNA for the CDR3: TGTGCCAGTAGTATAGGTCCGGGACAGAGCACAGATACGCAGTATTTT. Translating it yields CASSIGPGQSTDTQYF.

The chain recombines TRBV9 with TRBJ2-5; D is unclear. CDR3 length: 14 residues. Per the germline V gene, CDR1 is SGDLS and CDR2 is YYNGEE. Trimming pared 1 base from V and 7 bases from J, leaving 14 bases between. Here the CDR3 reads CASSVLPVAATQYF. The CDR3 DNA is TGTGCCAGCAGCGTACTACCGGTAGCTGCGACCCAGTACTTC.

CDR3 sequence: CATRRQGNEAFF. Here the CDR3 DNA reads TGTGCCACACGCCGACAGGGGAATGAAGCTTTCTTT. This rearrangement joins TRBV19 to TRBJ1-1, with 8 bases aligning to TRBD1. The germline gives CDR1 LNHDA, CDR2 SQIVND (reference sequence). The CDR3 runs to 12 residues. With V trimmed by 10 bases and J by 7 bases, 8 bases remained unmatched. The full variable domain, its missing parts supplied by reference TRBV19 and TRBJ1-1, is DGGITQSPKYLFRKEGQNVTLSCEQNLNHDAMYWYRQDPGQGLRLIYYSQIVNDFQKGDIAEGYSVSREKKESFPLTVTSAQKNPTAFYLCATRRQGNEAFFGQGTRLTVV.

The CDR3 DNA reads as TGTGCCAGCAGACCCAGGGGCATTGAAGATGGCTACACCTTC. Protein product: CASRPRGIEDGYTF. This chain links TRBV6-1 with TRBJ1-2, with D maybe TRBD1 (6 bases). The CDR3 sequence is 14 residues long. Trimming cost V 6 bases and J 6 bases, with 17 bases left between them. Per germline, CDR1 MNHNS and CDR2 SASEGT.

In its sample, this clone was seen a few times. The V gene is TRBV5-5, the J gene TRBJ1-1, with a tentative D call TRBD1 (5 bases). Trimming took off 3 bases at V and 8 bases at J, with 17 bases between the two ends. There are 14 residues in the CDR3. From germline, CDR1 is SGHKS and CDR2 YYEKEE (reference sequence). The CDR3 sequence: CASSYHGGEAEAFF. The CDR3 nucleotides are TGTGCCAGCAGCTACCACGGGGGAGAAGCCGAAGCTTTCTTT.

The rearrangement links TRBV13 to TRBJ1-5; no reliable D call. CDR3 length: 13 amino acids. V was clipped by 2 bases and J by 4 bases, with 6 bases between them. CDR1 is PRHDT and CDR2 is FYEKMQ in the germline V gene (reference sequence). The CDR3 bases are TGTGCCAGCAGCTTAAGAGGTAATCAGCCCCAGCATTTT. Its translation is CASSLRGNQPQHF.

This clone was observed a handful of times. The chain employs TRBV28 and TRBJ1-1; D is uncertain. CDR1 is MDHEN and CDR2 is SYDVKM in the germline V gene. The CDR3 extends over 12 amino acids. Trimming left V 4 bases short and J 5 bases short, with 8 bases between. CDR3 in amino acids: CASSSTMTEAFF. DNA for the CDR3: TGTGCCAGCAGTTCCACAATGACTGAAGCTTTCTTT.

The CDR3: CASSLAGGGTGELFF. Here the CDR3 DNA reads TGTGCCAGCAGCTTAGCGGGAGGGGGTACCGGGGAGCTGTTTTTT. The chain recombines TRBV7-2 with TRBJ2-2; D might be TRBD2 (7 bases). The CDR3 consists of 15 residues. Trimming cost V 0 bases and J 5 bases, with 10 bases left between them. Per the germline V gene, CDR1 is SGHTA and CDR2 is FQGNSA.

V gene TRBV11-2 combines with J gene TRBJ2-3; TRBD2 matches at 7 bases. CDR3 length: 14 residues. In germline, CDR1 is SGHAT, CDR2 FQNNGV. V lost 0 bases to trimming and J lost 6 bases; unmatched junction nucleotides: 3. The CDR3 loop is CASSLEVGGDTQYF. The CDR3, as DNA: TGTGCCAGCAGCTTAGAAGTGGGAGGGGATACGCAGTATTTT.

V gene TRBV27 combines with J gene TRBJ2-3, with 7 bases fitting TRBD1. Trimming at V came to 7 bases and at J to 1 base, leaving 8 bases not matched to a gene. Germline CDR1 MNHEY, CDR2 SMNVEV (reference sequence). The CDR3 covers 15 residues. The CDR3 DNA reads as TGTGCCAGCACCTTGAGACAGGGTCGCACAGATACGCAGTATTTT. Protein product: CASTLRQGRTDTQYF.

The V call is TRBV5-1, the J call TRBJ2-1, with D unresolved. CDR1 is SGHRS, CDR2 YFSETQ, per germline. The CDR3 runs to 11 residues. Trimming removed 4 bases at V and 4 bases at J, with 3 bases between. The CDR3 DNA reads as TGCGCCAGCAGCCTTTACAATGAGCAGTTCTTC. Protein product: CASSLYNEQFF.

The chain is built from TRBV28 and TRBJ2-1; 10 bases map to TRBD2. This CDR3 has 16 residues. V trimming: 3 bases; J trimming: 6 bases; junction bases outside the gene matches: 8. Germline V gene sequence: CDR1 MDHEN, CDR2 SYDVKM. The CDR3 here is CASSLLSSGSGNEQFF. DNA for the CDR3: TGTGCCAGCAGTTTGTTATCTAGCGGGAGTGGCAATGAGCAGTTCTTC. Complete variable domain (other parts from reference TRBV28 and TRBJ2-1): DVKVTQSSRYLVKRTGEKVFLECVQDMDHENMFWYRQDPGLGLRLIYFSYDVKMKEKGDIPEGYSVSREKKERFSLILESASTNQTSMYLCASSLLSSGSGNEQFFGPGTRLTVL.

The chain uses TRBV7-8 and TRBJ2-7; 7 bases are a match to TRBD2. The CDR3 is 16 residues long. With V trimmed by 1 base and J by 4 bases, 10 bases remained unmatched. CDR1 SGHVS and CDR2 FQNEAQ come from the germline V gene. The CDR3 is CASSLEGLGEGYEQYF. CDR3 DNA: TGTGCCAGCAGCTTAGAAGGACTAGGGGAGGGGTACGAGCAGTACTTC. Drawing the rest from reference TRBV7-8 and TRBJ2-7, the complete variable domain is GAGVSQSPRYKVAKRGQDVALRCDPISGHVSLFWYQQALGQGPEFLTYFQNEAQLDKSGLPSDRFFAERPEGSVSTLKIQRTQQEDSAVYLCASSLEGLGEGYEQYFGPGTRLTVT.

This clone has more than one count but fewer than ten. This chain's CDR3 is CAPPGTYEQYF. The CDR3 coding sequence is TGCGCCCCCCCCGGGACCTACGAGCAGTACTTC. The chain uses TRBV10-1 and TRBJ2-7; TRBD2 might be the D (5 bases). CDR1 WNHNN and CDR2 SYGVQD come from the germline V gene (reference sequence). There are 11 residues in the CDR3. Trimming stripped 11 bases from V and 2 bases from J, with 10 bases between.

The genes are TRBV21-1 and TRBJ2-1; the table's D gene call, TRBD1, was not cross checked with the DNA. TRBV21-1 is a known pseudogene. The CDR3 runs 15 residues. The CDR3 here is CASSPRRDIEDEQFF. The DNA for the CDR3 is TGTGCCAGCAGCCCACGCCGGGACATCGAGGATGAGCAGTTCTTC.

This clone has only a few counts. V gene TRBV4-3 combines with J gene TRBJ2-5, with TRBD2 as a possible D gene (6 bases). V was cut by 0 bases and J by 1 base, with 9 bases left in between. Per germline, CDR1 LGHNA and CDR2 YSLEER. This CDR3 region has 15 residues. CDR3 DNA sequence: TGCGCCAGCAGCCAAGACTTCGGGGGCCAAGAGACCCAGTACTTC. Residues: CASSQDFGGQETQYF.

This clone was seen just once. This rearrangement joins TRBV11-2 to TRBJ2-7, with 8 bases that match TRBD1. Per germline, CDR1 SGHAT and CDR2 FQNNGV. The CDR3 loop spans 15 amino acids. Unmatched junction bases numbered 10, after V lost 6 bases and J lost 3 bases. CDR3 amino acids: CASREWGQAFYEQYF. CDR3 bases: TGTGCCAGCAGGGAGTGGGGACAGGCGTTCTACGAGCAGTACTTC.

The rearrangement uses TRBV5-1 and TRBJ2-1; D is perhaps TRBD2 (6 bases). This CDR3 is built from 16 residues. CDR1 is SGHRS, CDR2 YFSETQ, per germline. V lost 4 bases and J lost 0, with 14 bases in between. The CDR3 bases are TGCGCCAGCAGCGTGGGACTTACCAGCTCCTACAATGAGCAGTTCTTC. This gives the protein CASSVGLTSSYNEQFF.

The V gene is TRBV2, the J gene TRBJ1-1, with D unclear. The CDR3 is 13 amino acids. CDR1 is SNHLY, CDR2 FYNNEI, per germline. Trimming took off 4 bases at V and 2 bases at J, with 8 bases between the two ends. CDR3 coding DNA: TGTGCCAGCAGTGTCGCGGTTAACACTGAAGCTTTCTTT. Encoded protein: CASSVAVNTEAFF.

This sequence joins TRBV11-2 and TRBJ1-1; D unresolved. In germline, CDR1 is SGHAT, CDR2 FQNNGV. This CDR3 spans 13 amino acids. V was cut by 1 base and J by 5 bases, with 8 bases left in between. This CDR3 is CASSLVERTEAFF. Written as DNA, the CDR3 is TGTGCCAGCAGCTTAGTTGAGAGGACTGAAGCTTTCTTT. Using reference TRBV11-2 and TRBJ1-1 for the parts outside the CDR3, the full variable domain is EAGVAQSPRYKIIEKRQSVAFWCNPISGHATLYWYQQILGQGPKLLIQFQNNGVVDDSQLPKDRFSAERLKGVDSTLKIQPAKLEDSAVYLCASSLVERTEAFFGQGTRLTVV.

As to this clone: The junction and the germline gene differ at one end; a read error may be behind it. The chain joins TRBV2 to TRBJ2-6; 9 positions agree with TRBD1. CDR3 length: 17 residues. The germline CDR1 and CDR2 sequences are SNHLY and FYNNEI. The CDR3 nucleotides are TGTGCCAGCAGTGGGACAGGGGCGCTGATCGGGGCCAACGGCCTGACTTTC. Translating gives CASSGTGALIGANGLTF.